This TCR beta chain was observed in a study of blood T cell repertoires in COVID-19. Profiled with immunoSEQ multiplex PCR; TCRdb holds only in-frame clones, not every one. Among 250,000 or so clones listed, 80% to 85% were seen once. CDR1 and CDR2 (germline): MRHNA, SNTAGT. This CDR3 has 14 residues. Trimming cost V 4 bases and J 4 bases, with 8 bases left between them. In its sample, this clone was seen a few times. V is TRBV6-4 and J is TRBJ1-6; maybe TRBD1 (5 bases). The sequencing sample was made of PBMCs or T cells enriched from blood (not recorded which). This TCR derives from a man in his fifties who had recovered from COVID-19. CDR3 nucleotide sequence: TGTGCCAGCAGTGCGGGGGGATATAATTCACCCCTCCACTTT. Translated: CASSAGGYNSPLHF.